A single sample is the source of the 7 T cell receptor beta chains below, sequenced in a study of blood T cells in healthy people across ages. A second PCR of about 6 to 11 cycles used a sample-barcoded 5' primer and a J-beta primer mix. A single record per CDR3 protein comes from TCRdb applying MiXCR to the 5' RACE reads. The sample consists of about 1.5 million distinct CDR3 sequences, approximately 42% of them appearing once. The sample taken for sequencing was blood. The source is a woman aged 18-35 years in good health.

CDR3 sequence: CASSARQGSDTQYF. Here the CDR3 DNA reads TGTGCCAGCAGCGCTAGACAGGGTTCAGATACGCAGTATTTT. This sequence joins TRBV7-2 and TRBJ2-3, with 7 bases aligning to TRBD1. Trimming removed 5 bases from V and 4 bases from J; junction bases left unmatched: 6. The germline CDR1 and CDR2 sequences are SGHTA and FQGNSA. The CDR3 extends over 14 amino acids.

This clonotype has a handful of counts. The CDR3 DNA follows: TGTGCCAGCAGTCCGGACAGGCCAATCATCTATGGCTACACCTTC. This codes for CASSPDRPIIYGYTF. This chain links TRBV27 with TRBJ1-2; 7 bases are shared with TRBD1. Germline V gene data show CDR1 as MNHEY and CDR2 as SMNVEV (reference sequence). The J segment lost 4 bases and the V segment lost 5 bases, leaving 10 bases of the junction unmatched. There are 15 residues in the CDR3.

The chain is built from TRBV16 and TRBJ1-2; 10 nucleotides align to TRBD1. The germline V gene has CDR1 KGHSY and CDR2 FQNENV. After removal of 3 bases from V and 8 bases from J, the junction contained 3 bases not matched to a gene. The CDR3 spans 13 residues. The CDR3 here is CASSHETGGGYTF. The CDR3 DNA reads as TGTGCCAGCAGCCACGAGACAGGGGGCGGCTACACCTTC.

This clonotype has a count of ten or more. DNA of the CDR3: TGTGCCAGCAGCCGCGCCGGACAGGGAGTCTCTACGCAGTATTTT. Amino acid sequence: CASSRAGQGVSTQYF. V usage is TRBV6-2 or TRBV6-3 and J usage is TRBJ2-3; 8 nucleotides agree with TRBD1. The CDR3 is made up of 15 amino acids. Trimming at V came to 6 bases and at J to 8 bases, leaving 13 bases not matched to a gene. Germline CDR1 and CDR2: MNHEY and SVGEGT.

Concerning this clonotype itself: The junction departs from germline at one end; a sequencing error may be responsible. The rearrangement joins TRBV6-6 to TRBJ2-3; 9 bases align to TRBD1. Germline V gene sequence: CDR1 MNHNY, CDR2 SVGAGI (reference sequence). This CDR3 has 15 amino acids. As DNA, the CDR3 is TGTACCAGCAGAAACCGACAGGGGGGCACAGATACGCAGTATTTT. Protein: CTSRNRQGGTDTQYF.

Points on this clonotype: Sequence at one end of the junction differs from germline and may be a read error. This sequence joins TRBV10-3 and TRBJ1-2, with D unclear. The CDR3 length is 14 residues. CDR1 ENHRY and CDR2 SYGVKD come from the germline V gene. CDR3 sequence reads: CAIGESATVYGYTF. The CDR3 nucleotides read TGTGCCATCGGTGAGTCTGCCACGGTATATGGCTACACCTTC.

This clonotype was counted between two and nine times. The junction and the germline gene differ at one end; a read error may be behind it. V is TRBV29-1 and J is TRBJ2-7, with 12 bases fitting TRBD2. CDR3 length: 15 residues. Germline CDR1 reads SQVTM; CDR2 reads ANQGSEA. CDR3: CSAELAGGSPYEQYF. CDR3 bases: TGCAGCGCTGAACTAGCGGGAGGTTCTCCCTACGAGCAGTACTTC.